This T cell receptor beta chain was identified in a study of cytotoxic CD8 clonotypes in ibrutinib-treated CLL. V shed 2 bases and J shed 2 bases, with 4 bases lying between them. From germline, CDR1 is SGHVS and CDR2 FNYEAQ. The CDR3 totals 12 residues. Assay: immunoSEQ multiplex PCR; the TCRdb copy retains only in-frame clones and omits some. The table has about 310,000 clones, 70% to 80% seen once; the top ten hold over 5%. The source of this sequence is a human donor with chronic lymphocytic leukemia. The source was PBMCs, collected before ibrutinib treatment. The chain is built from TRBV7-6 and TRBJ2-7; D unresolved. The CDR3 region is CASSLSAYEQYF. Written as DNA, the CDR3 is TGTGCCAGCAGCTTATCAGCCTACGAGCAGTACTTC.